These 8 T cell receptor beta chains came from one sample sequenced in a study of blood T cell repertoires in COVID-19. Assay: immunoSEQ multiplex PCR; the TCRdb copy retains only in-frame clones and omits some. The repertoire holds more than 200,000 clones, with just over 85% as singletons. Material: peripheral blood. Every receptor here comes from a middle-aged man with COVID-19, enrolled during active disease.

The rearrangement uses TRBV7-9 and TRBJ1-2; 7 bases align to TRBD1. Germline trimming cut 1 base from V and 5 bases from J; bases unmatched to any gene: 7. The CDR3 covers 15 residues. In germline, CDR1 is SEHNR, CDR2 FQNEAQ (reference sequence). Here the CDR3 reads CASSLGRGLPYGYTF. The CDR3 nucleotides are TGTGCCAGCAGCTTAGGGAGGGGGCTGCCGTATGGCTACACCTTC.

This clone was seen just once. The chain carries TRBV15 and TRBJ2-5; 8 bases are shared with TRBD1. The CDR3 sequence is 15 residues long. Trimming at V came to 3 bases and at J to 5 bases, leaving 8 bases not matched to a gene. The germline V gene encodes CDR1 LNHNV and CDR2 YYDKDF (reference sequence). The CDR3 loop is CATSSSPDRAETQYF. CDR3 nucleotides: TGTGCCACCAGCAGTTCCCCGGACAGGGCTGAGACCCAGTACTTC.

This clone was picked up one time. The V and J genes are TRBV6-4 and TRBJ1-2; 8 nucleotides line up with TRBD1. Germline V gene data show CDR1 as MRHNA and CDR2 as SNTAGT. V gave up 5 bases and J gave up 3 bases; unmatched junction bases: 5. The CDR3 has 14 residues. The DNA for the CDR3 is TGTGCCAGCAGTCCAGGGGGCGCCGACTATGGCTACACCTTC. This encodes CASSPGGADYGYTF.

A few counts support this clone. The gene calls are TRBV19 and TRBJ2-3; tentatively, D is TRBD2 (5 bases). CDR1 and CDR2 from the germline V gene are LNHDA and SQIVND (reference sequence). Trimming left V 1 base short and J 1 base short, with 9 bases between. The CDR3 consists of 15 residues. CDR3 in amino acids: CASSIGGRGTDTQYF. CDR3 sequence (DNA): TGTGCCAGTAGTATAGGAGGGCGGGGCACAGATACGCAGTATTTT.

The chain is built from TRBV18 and TRBJ1-2; 8 bases agree with TRBD1. The CDR3 length is 15 residues. The germline gives CDR1 KGHSH, CDR2 LQKENI. Germline trimming cut 6 bases from V and 7 bases from J; bases unmatched to any gene: 13. CDR3 amino acids: CASSGIPGQALGYTF. The DNA of the CDR3 is TGTGCCAGCTCGGGGATTCCGGGACAGGCGCTTGGCTACACCTTC.

The chain uses TRBV7-2 and TRBJ1-1, with D possibly matching TRBD1 (6 bases). This CDR3 has 17 amino acids. Trimming left V 5 bases short and J 3 bases short, with 22 bases between. Germline assignment: CDR1 SGHTA and CDR2 FQGNSA. The CDR3 reads CASSPLPGGAGDTEAFF. CDR3 nucleotide sequence: TGTGCCAGCAGCCCCCTGCCGGGGGGCGCCGGGGACACTGAAGCTTTCTTT.

This rearrangement joins TRBV6-2 or TRBV6-3 to TRBJ1-5; a weak D match, TRBD1 (5 bases). CDR1 MNHEY and CDR2 SVGEGT come from the germline V gene. The ends were cut back, 4 bases at V and 3 bases at J, with 13 bases in the middle. The CDR3 is made up of 15 amino acids. In nucleotides, the CDR3 is TGTGCCAGCAGTTCCCGGGGGATCTTCAATCAGCCCCAGCATTTT. Residues: CASSSRGIFNQPQHF.

This clone was found once. CDR3 amino acids: CASSWGDTEAFF. DNA for the CDR3: TGCGCCAGCAGCTGGGGGGACACTGAAGCTTTCTTT. The chain recombines TRBV5-1 with TRBJ1-1; D perhaps matches TRBD1 (5 bases). Trimming took off 3 bases at V and 3 bases at J, with 6 bases between the two ends. This CDR3 has 12 residues. Germline V gives CDR1 SGHRS, CDR2 YFSETQ.